The 3 T cell receptor beta chains given below trace back to one sample, sequenced in a study of TIL therapy for anti-PD-1-resistant metastatic lung cancer. Sequencing used immunoSEQ v3. Profiling relied on immunoSEQ multiplex PCR, and the TCRdb table lists in-frame clones only, not all of them. Among around 33,000 clones listed, about 70% were seen once. As for time point: pre-treatment sample, taken before nivolumab and TIL therapy. Sequencing used blood, obtained at baseline. All receptors come from a woman aged 30-79 years with non-small cell lung cancer.

The chain's CDR3 is CASSQGSFLSYEQYF. The CDR3 DNA reads as TGTGCCAGCAGCCAAGGCTCCTTTCTCTCCTACGAGCAGTACTTC. The chain combines TRBV14 with TRBJ2-7, with D uncertain. The germline gives CDR1 SGHDN, CDR2 FVKESK. Trimming stripped 1 base from V and 0 bases from J, with 10 bases between. The CDR3 covers 15 residues.

The rearrangement joins TRBV11-3 to TRBJ2-2; unclear D gene. CDR1 is SGHNT and CDR2 is YENEEA in the germline V gene. Deletions cut 4 bases from V and 2 bases from J, with 2 bases between. The CDR3 extends over 12 amino acids. The CDR3 reads CASSSNTGELFF. DNA for the CDR3: TGTGCCAGCAGCTCCAACACCGGGGAGCTGTTTTTT.

Written as DNA, the CDR3 is TGTGCCACCAGCAGAGAGTTAAGAGGGCCGGGCAATGAGCAGTTCTTC. Protein sequence: CATSRELRGPGNEQFF. The chain recombines TRBV15 with TRBJ2-1, with D perhaps matching TRBD2 (5 bases). This CDR3 has 16 residues. Germline CDR1 is LNHNV and CDR2 is YYDKDF (reference sequence). The ends were cut back, 0 bases at V and 6 bases at J, with 15 bases in the middle. The full variable domain, completed using reference TRBV15 and TRBJ2-1, is DAMVIQNPRYQVTQFGKPVTLSCSQTLNHNVMYWYQQKSSQAPKLLFHYYDKDFNNEADTPDNFQSRRPNTSFCFLDIRSPGLGDTAMYLCATSRELRGPGNEQFFGPGTRLTVL.